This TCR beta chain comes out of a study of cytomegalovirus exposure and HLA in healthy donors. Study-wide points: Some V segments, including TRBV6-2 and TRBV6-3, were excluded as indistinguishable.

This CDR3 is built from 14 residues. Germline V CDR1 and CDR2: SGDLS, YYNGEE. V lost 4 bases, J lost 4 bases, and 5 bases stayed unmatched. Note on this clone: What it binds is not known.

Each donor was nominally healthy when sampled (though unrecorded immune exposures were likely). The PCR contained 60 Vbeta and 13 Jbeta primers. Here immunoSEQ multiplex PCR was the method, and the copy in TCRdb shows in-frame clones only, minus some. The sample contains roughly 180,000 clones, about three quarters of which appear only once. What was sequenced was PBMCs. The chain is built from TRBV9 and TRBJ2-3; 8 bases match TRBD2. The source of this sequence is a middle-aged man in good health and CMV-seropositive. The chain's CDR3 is CASSSSGGPDTQYF. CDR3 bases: TGTGCCAGCAGCTCCAGCGGGGGACCAGATACGCAGTATTTT.